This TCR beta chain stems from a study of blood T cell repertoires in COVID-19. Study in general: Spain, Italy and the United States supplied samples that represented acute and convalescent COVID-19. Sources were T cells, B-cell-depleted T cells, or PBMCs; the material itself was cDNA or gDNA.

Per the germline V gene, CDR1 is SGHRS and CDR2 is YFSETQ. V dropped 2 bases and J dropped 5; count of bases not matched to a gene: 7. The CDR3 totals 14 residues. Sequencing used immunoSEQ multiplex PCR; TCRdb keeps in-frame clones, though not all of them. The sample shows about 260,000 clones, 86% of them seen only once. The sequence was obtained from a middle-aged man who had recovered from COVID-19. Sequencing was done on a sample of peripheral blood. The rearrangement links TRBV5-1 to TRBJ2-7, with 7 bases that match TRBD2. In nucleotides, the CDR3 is TGCGCCAGCAGCTTTGGGGGAGGGTTAAACGAGCAGTACTTC. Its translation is CASSFGGGLNEQYF.